Listed below are T cell receptor beta chains from one sample, sequenced in a study of beta chain features in type 1 diabetes. Method: immunoSEQ multiplex PCR; TCRdb's copy keeps in-frame clones and lacks some. The sample shows under 800,000 clones, 15% of them seen only once. Source material: naive CD4+ T cells from blood. The receptors were gathered from a man between 18 and 29 years old in good health. Both conserved end residues are part of each CDR3. The order of the fields is D gene, V gene, J gene, clone size, CDR3 DNA, CDR3 protein. The D gene is left open where the match is weak. Expanded clones get a size class; other rows say once, few or many, or leave the size out.

-,TRBV21-1,TRBJ2-7,-,TGTGCCACCCCGGCTGGTGGGCCTCGGACGTCCTACGAGCAGTACTTC,CATPAGGPRTSYEQYF
-,TRBV28,TRBJ1-5,-,TGTGCCAGCACCTTAGGGGGAAGGAATCAGCCCCAGCATTTT,CASTLGGRNQPQHF
-,TRBV9,TRBJ1-4,few,TGTGCCAGCAGCGCTCCCCCTCAGGTGGGAGACAATGAAAAACTGTTTTTT,CASSAPPQVGDNEKLFF
-,TRBV27,TRBJ2-1,few,TGTGCCAGCGGCCGGGACTTGACCTACAATGAGCAGTTCTTC,CASGRDLTYNEQFF
-,TRBV7-2,TRBJ2-6,-,TGTGCCAGCAGCTTAGTCGCCCCAGGAACCGCCTCTGGGGCCAACGTCCTGACTTTC,CASSLVAPGTASGANVLTF
-,TRBV7-2,TRBJ2-3,-,TGTGCCAGCAGCTTGACCTCAAGGGGTGGGGCCACAGATACGCAGTATTTT,CASSLTSRGGATDTQYF
-,TRBV5-4,TRBJ1-2,few,TGTGCCAGCAGCTGGGACGGAAACTATGGCTACACCTTC,CASSWDGNYGYTF
-,TRBV28,TRBJ2-7,few,TGTGCCAGCAGTTCCCCCTGGACAGTCTACGAGCAGTACTTC,CASSSPWTVYEQYF
-,TRBV7-2,TRBJ1-4,-,TGTGCCAGCAGCGGGAGAGGGAGTGATGAAGAAAAACTGTTTTTT,CASSGRGSDEEKLFF
-,TRBV19,TRBJ2-5,-,TGTGCCAGTAGTATGACCAGGGTCGAAGAGCAGTACTTC,CASSMTRVEEQYF
-,TRBV7-2,TRBJ1-6,-,TGTGCCAGCAGCCGAGTAGAGAGGGGTTATAATTCACCCCTCCACTTT,CASSRVERGYNSPLHF
-,TRBV7-2,TRBJ2-7,-,TGTGCCAGCAGCTTCGAGTTCTACGAGCAGTACTTC,CASSFEFYEQYF
-,TRBV9,TRBJ2-2,once,TGTGCCAGCAGCGTATATCCCGGGGAGCTGTTTTTT,CASSVYPGELFF
TRBD2,TRBV4-1,TRBJ2-5,-,TGCGCCAGCAGCCAAGACGGGGGGGCGACTAGCGGGAAGGGAGAGACCCAGTACTTC,CASSQDGGATSGKGETQYF
TRBD2,TRBV30,TRBJ2-7,-,TGTGCCTGGAGTTGGAGGCCTAGCGGGGGTTACGAGCAGTACTTC,CAWSWRPSGGYEQYF
TRBD1,TRBV28,TRBJ2-4,few,TGTGCCAGCTCACCGGGACAGGGGAACATTCAGTACTTC,CASSPGQGNIQYF
TRBD1,TRBV6-5,TRBJ1-1,few,TGTGCCAGCAGGATGGACAGGGGCACTGAAGCTTTCTTT,CASRMDRGTEAFF
-,TRBV11-2,TRBJ1-1,few,TGTGCCAGCAAACAACAGGAGAACACTGAAGCTTTCTTT,CASKQQENTEAFF
TRBD1,TRBV5-4,TRBJ2-7,few,TGTGCCAGCAGCTTGGATTTCAGGGGGAACGAGCAGTACTTC,CASSLDFRGNEQYF
TRBD1,TRBV2,TRBJ2-1,-,TGTGCCAGCAGTAGGGATGGGACAGGGCACAATGAGCAGTTCTTC,CASSRDGTGHNEQFF
TRBD1,TRBV18,TRBJ2-7,few,TGTGCCAGCTTGAGAACCGGGACAGGGAGTTCCTACGAGCAGTACTTC,CASLRTGTGSSYEQYF
-,TRBV4-1,TRBJ2-7,few,TGCGCCAGCAGCCAAGCTAGAGCAGGCCGCTCCTACGAGCAGTACTTC,CASSQARAGRSYEQYF
-,TRBV9,TRBJ2-5,few,TGTGCCAGCAGCGTGGCTAGCGACCAAGAGACCCAGTACTTC,CASSVASDQETQYF
TRBD2,TRBV4-2,TRBJ2-5,-,TGTGCCAGCAGGCCGGGACTAGCGGAAATCAAGGGAGAGACCCAGTACTTC,CASRPGLAEIKGETQYF
-,TRBV6-5,TRBJ1-6,-,TGTGCCAGCAGCCGACCCGGGGTTAATTCACCCCTCCACTTT,CASSRPGVNSPLHF